This note documents a single TCR beta chain sequence. Its matching antigen is unknown. MiXCR was run by TCRdb on the reads, yielding one entry per CDR3 protein. Of roughly 87,000 distinct CDR3 sequences listed, 29% are singletons. CDR3 size: 15 residues. V was pared by 7 bases and J by 6 bases, with 21 bases between. Looked up from germline, CDR1 is MNHEY and CDR2 is SVGAGI. The sample belongs to a study of T cell repertoires in cytomegalovirus infection. Findings and caveats of the study: CMV-specific TCR beta clonotypes restricted by HLA-C dominated the ex vivo response.

This chain links TRBV6-5 with TRBJ1-2; weak D call: TRBD1 (6 bases). Sample: CD8+ T cells from cultured PBMCs, taken from culture after CMV antigen stimulation. This sequence originates from a human donor in good health (CMV status not recorded). Some clones in this sample may be carry-over from other donors' samples. CDR3 sequence reads: CASIQQAGATNGYTF. CDR3 coding DNA: TGTGCCAGCATTCAACAGGCGGGGGCAACGAATGGCTACACCTTC.